This record covers a single T cell receptor beta chain. There are 14 residues in the CDR3. V lost 4 bases, J lost 7 bases, and 17 bases lay in between. The germline CDR1 and CDR2 sequences are SGHTA and FQGNSA. The sample belongs to a study of lymphopenia after photon versus proton radiotherapy. The assay was immunoSEQ multiplex PCR, and TCRdb's table has in-frame clones only and misses some. The sample includes roughly 41,000 clones, roughly 84% of them seen just once. V and J are TRBV7-2 and TRBJ2-7; TRBD1 is a possible D gene (6 bases). This TCR was recovered from a man aged 50 to 59 with gastric cancer. The sequenced sample was peripheral blood, obtained from a patient treated with photon-based radiotherapy. CDR3 nucleotides: TGTGCCAGCAGCTACGCCACAGGGATGGGTGAGCAGTACTTC. Translated, it gives CASSYATGMGEQYF.